The 2 T cell receptor beta chains listed next were all sequenced from one sample in a study of blood T cell repertoires in COVID-19. Generated by immunoSEQ multiplex PCR, the TCRdb table keeps only in-frame clones and is missing some. The sample contains about 74,000 clones, approximately 78% of which appear only once. Sequencing was performed on peripheral blood. The receptors stem from a human donor in a cohort sampled during active COVID-19.

The chain links TRBV7-9 to TRBJ2-2; the match to TRBD2 covers 11 bases. The length of the CDR3 is 15 residues. J was trimmed by 8 bases and V by 3 bases; bases with no gene match: 5. Germline V gene lookup returns CDR1 SEHNR and CDR2 FQNEAQ (reference sequence). CDR3 in amino acids: CASSLLAGGTGELFF. CDR3 in DNA: TGTGCCAGCAGCTTGCTAGCGGGAGGAACGGGGGAGCTGTTTTTT.

The table lists this clone with a few counts. The V gene is TRBV7-9, the J gene TRBJ1-5; TRBD1 matches 8 bases. V trimming: 5 bases; J trimming: 6 bases; junction bases outside the gene matches: 9. The germline V gene has CDR1 SEHNR and CDR2 FQNEAQ (reference sequence). The CDR3 is 15 amino acids. Here the CDR3 reads CASSPGQGEGQPQHF. CDR3 coding DNA: TGTGCCAGCAGCCCAGGACAGGGAGAGGGTCAGCCCCAGCATTTT.